This TCR beta chain was found in a study of cytomegalovirus exposure and HLA in healthy donors. The PCR used 60 Vbeta and 13 Jbeta primers. Using immunoSEQ multiplex PCR, the repertoire was profiled, and TCRdb retains in-frame clones only, with some absent. Among 150,000 to 200,000 clones listed, approximately 72% were seen once. Donors likely had unrecorded immune exposures despite being nominally healthy when sampled. Study-wide points: A previous analysis found most TCR beta V segments productive roughly 87% or roughly 30% of the time. An Asian-associated ancestry cluster reportedly showed fewer N-insertions than the approximately 650-donor mean in a later analysis. Donor immune exposure was known only as CMV serostatus.

As for this clone: The antigen remains undetermined.

The source of this sequence is a female donor in good health and CMV-seronegative. Sequenced: PBMCs.

CDR3 nucleotide sequence: TGTGCCAGCAGCTCCCACACTAGCGGGAGGGCCACAACCTACAATGAGCAGTTCTTC. This gives the protein CASSSHTSGRATTYNEQFF. The rearrangement links TRBV11-2 to TRBJ2-1, with 13 positions matching TRBD2. From germline, CDR1 is SGHAT and CDR2 FQNNGV. V was pared by 4 bases and J by 2 bases, with 11 bases of the junction left unmatched. The CDR3 consists of 19 residues.